The TCR beta chain under discussion was sequenced for a study of cytomegalovirus exposure and HLA in healthy donors. General observations from the study: The authors enumerated some 170 TCR beta chains as linked to cytomegalovirus. In vitro checks showed that a few CMV-associated chains really do target CMV antigens. The tendency of first-cohort TCR clusters to co-occur in the 120 or so validation repertoires was the finding of a later analysis.

For this clone: Its antigen remains unknown.

Per the germline V gene, CDR1 is SGHNT and CDR2 is YYREEE (reference sequence). CDR3 length equals 16 residues. With 3 bases clipped from V and 3 bases from J, the junction kept 7 bases outside the gene matches. Profiled with immunoSEQ multiplex PCR; TCRdb holds only in-frame clones, not every one. Of fewer than 350,000 clones in the sample, roughly 90% were seen once. This chain joins TRBV5-4 and TRBJ2-3, with 10 bases aligning to TRBD2. Sequenced: PBMCs. This TCR was sampled from a woman aged 18-30 years in good health and CMV-seronegative. DNA of the CDR3: TGTGCCAGCAGCTCTCGGGGACTAGCGAGTACAGATACGCAGTATTTT. Its protein product is CASSSRGLASTDTQYF.